These 25 T cell receptor beta chains share one sample of origin, sequenced in a study of blood T cell repertoires in COVID-19. Sequencing used immunoSEQ multiplex PCR; TCRdb keeps in-frame clones, though not all of them. The sample has some 96,000 clones; about nine tenths are singletons. The source material was peripheral blood. Receptors were obtained from a man aged 55 to 70 with acute or convalescent COVID-19.

The chain combines TRBV7-2 with TRBJ1-6; no clear D gene. The CDR3 covers 16 residues. With 1 base removed from V and 0 bases from J, the gap between germline ends came to 7 bases. The germline V gene has CDR1 SGHTA and CDR2 FQGNSA. The CDR3 region is CASSLGQVSYNSPLHF. DNA for the CDR3: TGTGCCAGCAGCTTAGGGCAGGTCTCCTATAATTCACCCCTCCACTTT.

The sample holds one count of this clone. V is TRBV5-6 and J is TRBJ1-1; TRBD1 might be the D (6 bases). Germline values: CDR1 SGHDT, CDR2 YYEEEE. Trimming removed 2 bases from V and 4 bases from J, with 21 bases in between. CDR3 length: 17 amino acids. CDR3 DNA: TGTGCCAGCAGCTTTGATTCCGGGACAAGTCTCAGCACTGAAGCTTTCTTT. This codes for CASSFDSGTSLSTEAFF.

This chain uses TRBV7-8 with TRBJ1-1; D not certain. CDR3 length: 12 amino acids. Germline CDR1 reads SGHVS; CDR2 reads FQNEAQ. The V and J ends lost 5 bases and 4 bases respectively, with 8 bases between them. In nucleotides, the CDR3 is TGTGCCAGCAGCCCCCGGGGCACTGAAGCTTTCTTT. It translates to CASSPRGTEAFF. The complete variable domain, with remaining parts taken from reference TRBV7-8 and TRBJ1-1, reads GAGVSQSPRYKVAKRGQDVALRCDPISGHVSLFWYQQALGQGPEFLTYFQNEAQLDKSGLPSDRFFAERPEGSVSTLKIQRTQQEDSAVYLCASSPRGTEAFFGQGTRLTVV.

The V gene is TRBV7-2, the J gene TRBJ1-3; D possibly corresponds to TRBD1 (6 bases). The CDR3 length is 16 residues. CDR1 and CDR2 from the germline V gene are SGHTA and FQGNSA. Trimming removed 1 base at V and 4 bases at J, with 14 bases between. Written as DNA, the CDR3 is TGTGCCAGCAGCTTAGGGGGCAGGGGTCGAGGAAACACCATATATTTT. Protein product: CASSLGGRGRGNTIYF. Looking up the rest from reference TRBV7-2 and TRBJ1-3 gives the full variable domain: GAGVSQSPSNKVTEKGKDVELRCDPISGHTALYWYRQSLGQGLEFLIYFQGNSAPDKSGLPSDRFSAERTGGSVSTLTIQRTQQEDSAVYLCASSLGGRGRGNTIYFGEGSWLTVV.

This chain connects TRBV6-1 to TRBJ1-3; 7 nucleotides agree with TRBD1. CDR1 is MNHNS and CDR2 is SASEGT in the germline V gene. The CDR3 is 16 amino acids. The junction had 9 bases not matched to a gene; V was cut back by 4 bases and J by 3 bases. The CDR3 spells CASSVEGAGNGNTIYF. CDR3 coding DNA: TGTGCCAGCAGTGTTGAGGGGGCAGGGAATGGAAACACCATATATTTT.

The chain carries TRBV3-1 (or the pseudogene TRBV3-2) and TRBJ1-2, with a weak D call TRBD1 (6 bases). The CDR3 has 15 residues. V gave up 4 bases and J gave up 4 bases, with 16 bases separating them. Germline V gives CDR1 LGHDT, CDR2 YNNKEL (reference sequence). The CDR3 is CASSPGTTSGYGYTF. In nucleotides, the CDR3 is TGTGCCAGCAGCCCCGGGACAACGAGCGGCTATGGCTACACCTTC.

This clone was seen a handful of times. The genes are TRBV7-9 and TRBJ2-7; 10 bases map to TRBD2. Germline values: CDR1 SEHNR, CDR2 FQNEAQ (reference sequence). The CDR3 runs 14 residues. V was pared by 2 bases and J by 7 bases, with 5 bases of the junction left unmatched. The CDR3 loop reads CASSLTSGVWEQYF. Written as DNA, the CDR3 is TGTGCCAGCAGCTTAACTAGCGGGGTATGGGAGCAGTACTTC.

This chain joins TRBV4-1 and TRBJ2-3; tentative D call: TRBD2 (5 bases). The ends were cut back, 4 bases at V and 9 bases at J, with 17 bases in the middle. The CDR3 has 14 residues. The germline CDR1 and CDR2 sequences are MGHRA and YSYEKL. The CDR3 sequence is CASSLLGRRDTQYF. Written as DNA, the CDR3 is TGCGCCAGCAGCCTCCTGGGGAGAAGAGACACGCAGTATTTT.

The genes are TRBV10-2 and TRBJ2-1; the match to TRBD2 covers 9 bases. CDR1 and CDR2 (germline): WSHSY, SAAADI. Trimming removed 4 bases from V and 4 bases from J; junction bases left unmatched: 5. The CDR3 totals 15 residues. Here the CDR3 DNA reads TGCGCCAGCAGTGCAGCGGGGGGCCTTTACAATGAGCAGTTCTTC. It specifies CASSAAGGLYNEQFF.

The chain carries TRBV2 and TRBJ1-4; D unclear. The V gene's germline CDR1 is SNHLY and CDR2 FYNNEI. The CDR3 is 15 residues long. Deletions cut 1 base from V and 2 bases from J, with 8 bases between. In DNA, the CDR3 is TGTGCCAGCAGTGAAGAGGGCGGGACTAATGAAAAACTGTTTTTT. It is translated as CASSEEGGTNEKLFF. The complete variable domain, with remaining parts taken from reference TRBV2 and TRBJ1-4, reads EPEVTQTPSHQVTQMGQEVILRCVPISNHLYFYWYRQILGQKVEFLVSFYNNEISEKSEIFDDQFSVERPDGSNFTLKIRSTKLEDSAMYFCASSEEGGTNEKLFFGSGTQLSVL.

The chain uses TRBV9 and TRBJ2-5; 8 bases align to TRBD2. Germline loops: CDR1 SGDLS, CDR2 YYNGEE. Losses at the gene ends were 2 bases for V and 2 bases for J; bases not matched to a gene: 8. CDR3 length: 16 amino acids. The CDR3 sequence: CASSVQSGGRQETQYF. The DNA of the CDR3 is TGTGCCAGCAGCGTGCAAAGCGGGGGTCGGCAAGAGACCCAGTACTTC.

The rearrangement joins TRBV5-1 to TRBJ2-3; TRBD2 matches 8 bases. Germline V gene lookup returns CDR1 SGHRS and CDR2 YFSETQ. This CDR3 is built from 16 residues. V lost 0 bases, J lost 1 base, and 4 bases stayed unmatched. Written as DNA, the CDR3 is TGCGCCAGCAGCTTGGCCCACGGGGGGGGCACAGATACGCAGTATTTT. This codes for CASSLAHGGGTDTQYF. Complete variable domain (other parts from reference TRBV5-1 and TRBJ2-3): KAGVTQTPRYLIKTRGQQVTLSCSPISGHRSVSWYQQTPGQGLQFLFEYFSETQRNKGNFPGRFSGRQFSNSRSEMNVSTLELGDSALYLCASSLAHGGGTDTQYFGPGTRLTVL.

DNA for the CDR3: TGTGCCAGCAGCTTGGAAGGGGGCAACACTGAAGCTTTCTTT. It yields the protein CASSLEGGNTEAFF. The chain joins TRBV5-6 to TRBJ1-1, with 7 bases aligning to TRBD1. Germline assignment: CDR1 SGHDT and CDR2 YYEEEE. The V and J ends lost 0 bases and 2 bases, in that order; junction bases with no gene match: 1. CDR3 length: 14 residues.

The chain is built from TRBV4-2 and TRBJ2-3; 11 positions match TRBD2. CDR3 size: 17 residues. The ends lost 0 bases at V and 5 bases at J; junction bases unmatched: 7. CDR1 LGHNA and CDR2 YNFKEQ come from the germline V gene. This CDR3 is CASSQEVAGGPEDTQYF. The CDR3 region has the DNA TGTGCCAGCAGCCAAGAAGTAGCGGGGGGGCCTGAAGATACGCAGTATTTT.

This clone was seen more than once but under ten times. V is TRBV29-1 and J is TRBJ2-1; 8 nucleotides match TRBD2. Looked up from germline, CDR1 is SQVTM and CDR2 is ANQGSEA. The CDR3 runs 10 residues. The CDR3 here is CTGGGNEQFF. CDR3 sequence (DNA): TGCACGGGAGGGGGGAATGAGCAGTTCTTC.

This rearrangement joins TRBV5-5 to TRBJ2-1, with 14 positions matching TRBD2. This CDR3 has 18 amino acids. V lost 6 bases, J lost 9 bases, and 17 bases stayed unmatched. Germline CDR1 reads SGHKS; CDR2 reads YYEKEE (reference sequence). The CDR3 DNA reads as TGTGCCAGCACCCGCGGACTAGCGGGGGGCGGGGTTAATGGTGAGCAGTTCTTC. Translating it yields CASTRGLAGGGVNGEQFF.

V is TRBV6-4 and J is TRBJ1-6; no clear D gene. Germline assignment: CDR1 MRHNA and CDR2 SNTAGT. The CDR3 length is 14 residues. V gave up 2 bases and J gave up 4 bases, with 6 bases separating them. The CDR3, as DNA: TGTGCCAGCAGTGACCAGTTTTATAATTCACCCCTCCACTTT. Protein product: CASSDQFYNSPLHF.

The chain is built from TRBV5-4 and TRBJ1-2; D unclear. The CDR3 sequence is 14 residues long. Trimming shortened V by 0 bases and J by 5 bases, and 11 bases separated the two germline ends. The germline gives CDR1 SGHNT, CDR2 YYREEE (reference sequence). CDR3 sequence: CASSLVADPYGYTF. DNA for the CDR3: TGTGCCAGCAGCTTGGTGGCAGATCCTTATGGCTACACCTTC.

The V call is TRBV14, the J call TRBJ1-1; 7 bases map to TRBD1. This CDR3 is built from 13 residues. From germline, CDR1 is SGHDN and CDR2 FVKESK. Trimming at V came to 4 bases and at J to 7 bases, leaving 6 bases not matched to a gene. The CDR3 nucleotides are TGTGCCAGCAGCCCGGCAGGGGGGCTTGAAGCTTTCTTT. Its protein product is CASSPAGGLEAFF.

The rearrangement joins TRBV20-1 to TRBJ1-1; D remains unclear. The CDR3 is made up of 11 amino acids. Per the germline V gene, CDR1 is DFQATT and CDR2 is SNEGSKA (reference sequence). Trimming removed 2 bases from V and 2 bases from J, with 3 bases in between. CDR3 region: CSARLNTEAFF. The DNA for the CDR3 is TGCAGTGCTAGACTTAACACTGAAGCTTTCTTT.

The rearrangement joins TRBV5-1 to TRBJ1-4; D is perhaps TRBD1 (6 bases). The CDR3 extends over 14 amino acids. Germline V CDR1 and CDR2: SGHRS, YFSETQ. The V end lost 4 bases, the J end lost 8 bases, and 15 bases lay between the germline ends. As DNA, the CDR3 is TGCGCCAGCAGCCCGGGGGGGGCGATGGAAAAACTGTTTTTT. It translates to CASSPGGAMEKLFF.

CDR3 in amino acids: CATRLGQRNEKLFF. The CDR3 bases are TGTGCCACCAGGTTGGGACAGAGAAATGAAAAACTGTTTTTT. V gene TRBV24-1 combines with J gene TRBJ1-4; TRBD1 matches at 7 bases. Germline V CDR1 and CDR2: KGHDR, SFDVKD. The CDR3 loop spans 14 amino acids. The trim removed 7 bases at V and 5 bases at J, leaving 6 bases unmatched.

The chain has TRBV10-2 and TRBJ2-5; D possibly corresponds to TRBD1 (6 bases). Germline V lookup: CDR1 WSHSY, CDR2 SAAADI. Deletions cut 1 base from V and 4 bases from J, with 13 bases between. There are 15 residues in the CDR3. As DNA, the CDR3 is TGCGCCAGCAGTGAGTTGGGACACCAGACAGAGACCCAGTACTTC. Its translation is CASSELGHQTETQYF.

J is TRBJ2-2 and V is TRBV18; 9 bases agree with TRBD2. V was pared by 3 bases and J by 5 bases, with 7 bases of the junction left unmatched. Germline values: CDR1 KGHSH, CDR2 LQKENI. CDR3 size: 16 residues. This CDR3 reads CASSPPGTSRTGELFF. CDR3 sequence (DNA): TGTGCCAGCTCACCTCCAGGGACTAGCCGGACCGGGGAGCTGTTTTTT.

This chain links TRBV11-2 with TRBJ2-3; 11 bases map to TRBD2. This CDR3 has 19 residues. J was trimmed by 4 bases and V by 3 bases; bases with no gene match: 15. Germline CDR1 and CDR2: SGHAT and FQNNGV. This CDR3 reads CASSLDLITSGGGADTQYF. The CDR3 DNA follows: TGTGCCAGCAGCTTGGACCTTATCACTAGCGGGGGAGGCGCAGATACGCAGTATTTT.